This TCR beta chain was recovered during a study of CD8+ T cells in alopecia areata. Background on the study: Female C3H/HeJ recipients aged roughly 7-11 weeks got skin from C3H/HeJ graft donors aged roughly 6-12 months that had spontaneous alopecia. Broader study findings: Clonality was higher in lesional than normal scalp, especially in alopecia totalis/universalis. Scalp repertoires also include resident alphabeta T cells from normal skin. Between patients, shared TCR sequences were less clear than in mice. This was possibly due in part to HLA diversity in the patient population.

Points on this clone: Its antigen is not identified. Gene names and germline refer to mouse. The identical CDR3 is also encoded by other nucleotide sequences in the sample.

RNA was extracted and reverse transcribed into cDNA as the sequencing template. TCRdb keeps only in-frame clones here, not all; method: immunoSEQ multiplex PCR. The repertoire shows around 290,000 clones, none seen only once; the top ten take 1.2%. CD4, CD8alpha, NKG2D, NKG2ACE and other markers guided sorting of pooled cutaneous lymph node cells. The sample comprised CD4+ T cells sorted from a lymph node. This clonotype originated in a C3H/HeJ mouse with alopecia areata. This mouse strain has H2-k as its MHC haplotype.

The CDR3 is CASSPDRGLNTGQLYF. CDR3 bases read: TGTGCCAGCAGCCCCGACAGGGGATTAAACACCGGG. V gene TRBV19 combines with J gene TRBJ2-2; 8 nucleotides match TRBD1. The read ends 4 residues shy of where the CDR3 ends; the end is completed using the germline J gene. The germline V gene encodes CDR1 FNHDT and CDR2 SITEND (reference sequence). The CDR3 totals 16 residues. The V and J ends lost 5 bases and 1 base, in that order; junction bases with no gene match: 7.